This T cell receptor (beta chain) was captured in a study of T-cell memory formation after mild COVID-19. Overall study context: Largely donor-specific sequence clusters came from two donors.

Via MiXCR, TCRdb re-called the 5' RACE reads, giving one row per CDR3 protein. The table shows about 620,000 distinct CDR3 sequences, with around 17% occurring only once. Deletions cut 7 bases from V and 7 bases from J, with 15 bases between. This CDR3 has 13 residues. Many counts were recorded for this clonotype. This sequence was found in an adult woman who had mild COVID-19 (a few samples of this study predate the infection). Cell type and time point are not known. Input material: PBMCs or a T cell subset sorted from them (not recorded which). J is TRBJ2-3 and V is TRBV12-3 or TRBV12-4; unclear D gene. DNA for the CDR3: TGTGCCAGCATCCAATCTGGGTTTAATACGCAGTATTTT. It yields the protein CASIQSGFNTQYF.